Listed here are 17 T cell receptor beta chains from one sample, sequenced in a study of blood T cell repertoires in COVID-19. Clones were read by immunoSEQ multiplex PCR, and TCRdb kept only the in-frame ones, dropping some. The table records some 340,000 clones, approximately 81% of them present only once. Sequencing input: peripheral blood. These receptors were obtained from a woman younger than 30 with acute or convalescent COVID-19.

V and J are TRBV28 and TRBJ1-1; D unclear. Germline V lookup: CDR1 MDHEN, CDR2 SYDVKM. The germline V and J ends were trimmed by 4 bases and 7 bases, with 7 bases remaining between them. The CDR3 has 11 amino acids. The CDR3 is CASSSDFEAFF. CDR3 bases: TGTGCCAGCAGTTCGGACTTTGAAGCTTTCTTT.

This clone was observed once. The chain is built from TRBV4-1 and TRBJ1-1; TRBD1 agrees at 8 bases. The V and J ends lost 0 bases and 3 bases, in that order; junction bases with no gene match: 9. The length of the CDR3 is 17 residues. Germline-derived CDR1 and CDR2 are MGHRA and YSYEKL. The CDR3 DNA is TGCGCCAGCAGCCAAGATCGTCCTGACAGGGGAGACACTGAAGCTTTCTTT. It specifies CASSQDRPDRGDTEAFF.

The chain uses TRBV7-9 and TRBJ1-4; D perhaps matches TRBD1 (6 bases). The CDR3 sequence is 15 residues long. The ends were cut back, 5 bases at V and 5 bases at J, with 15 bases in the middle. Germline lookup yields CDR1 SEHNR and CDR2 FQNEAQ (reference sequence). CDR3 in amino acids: CASSATGPLNEKLFF. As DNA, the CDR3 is TGTGCCAGCAGCGCCACAGGGCCACTAAATGAAAAACTGTTTTTT. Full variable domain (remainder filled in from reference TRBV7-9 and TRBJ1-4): DTGVSQNPRHKITKRGQNVTFRCDPISEHNRLYWYRQTLGQGPEFLTYFQNEAQLEKSRLLSDRFSAERPKGSFSTLEIQRTEQGDSAMYLCASSATGPLNEKLFFGSGTQLSVL.

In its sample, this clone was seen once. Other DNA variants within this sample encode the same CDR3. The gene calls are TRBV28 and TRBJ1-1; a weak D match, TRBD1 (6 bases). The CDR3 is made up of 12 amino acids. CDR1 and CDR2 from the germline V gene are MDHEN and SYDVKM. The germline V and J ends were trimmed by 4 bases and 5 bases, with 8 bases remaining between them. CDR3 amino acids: CASSSTGTEAFF. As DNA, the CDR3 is TGTGCCAGCAGTTCCACAGGGACTGAAGCTTTCTTT.

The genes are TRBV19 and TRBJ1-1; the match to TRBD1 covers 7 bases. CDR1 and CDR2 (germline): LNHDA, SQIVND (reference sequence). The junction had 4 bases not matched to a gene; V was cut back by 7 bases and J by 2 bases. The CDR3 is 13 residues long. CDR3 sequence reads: CASKWDRNTEAFF. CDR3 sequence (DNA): TGTGCCAGTAAATGGGACAGAAACACTGAAGCTTTCTTT.

The CDR3 bases are TGTGCCAGCAGCCTAGACTGGGGTTCGGGGACTGAAGCTTTCTTT. Protein: CASSLDWGSGTEAFF. The V call is TRBV7-2, the J call TRBJ1-1; D not resolved. The CDR3 totals 15 residues. Trimming took 5 bases from V and 5 from J, leaving 18 bases between them. CDR1 SGHTA and CDR2 FQGNSA come from the germline V gene.

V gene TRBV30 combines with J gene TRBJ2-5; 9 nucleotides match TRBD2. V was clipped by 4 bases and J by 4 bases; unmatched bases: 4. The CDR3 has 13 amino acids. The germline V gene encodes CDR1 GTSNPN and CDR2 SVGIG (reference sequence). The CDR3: CAWNSGGPETQYF. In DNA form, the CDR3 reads TGTGCCTGGAATAGCGGGGGCCCAGAGACCCAGTACTTC.

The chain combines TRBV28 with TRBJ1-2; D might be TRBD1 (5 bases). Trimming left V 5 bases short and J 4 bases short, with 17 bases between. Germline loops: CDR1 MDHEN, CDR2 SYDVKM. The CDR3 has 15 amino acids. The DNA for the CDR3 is TGTGCCAGCAGTCCACGGGACCGGGGGTCCTATGGCTACACCTTC. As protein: CASSPRDRGSYGYTF.

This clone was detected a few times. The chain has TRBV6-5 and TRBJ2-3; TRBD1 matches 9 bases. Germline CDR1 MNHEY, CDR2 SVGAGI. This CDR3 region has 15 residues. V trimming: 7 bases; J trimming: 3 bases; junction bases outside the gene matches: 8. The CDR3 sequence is CASKPRDRATDTQYF. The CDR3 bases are TGTGCCAGCAAACCGCGGGACAGGGCGACAGATACGCAGTATTTT.

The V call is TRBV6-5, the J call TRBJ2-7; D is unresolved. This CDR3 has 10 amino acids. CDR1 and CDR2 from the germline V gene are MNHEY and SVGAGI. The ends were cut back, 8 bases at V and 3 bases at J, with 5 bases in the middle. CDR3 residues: CASSVYEQYF. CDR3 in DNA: TGTGCCAGCTCGGTCTACGAGCAGTACTTC.

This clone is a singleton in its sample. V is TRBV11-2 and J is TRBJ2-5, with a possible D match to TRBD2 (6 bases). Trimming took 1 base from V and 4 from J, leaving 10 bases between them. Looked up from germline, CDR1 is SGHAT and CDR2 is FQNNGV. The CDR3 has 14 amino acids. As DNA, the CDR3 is TGTGCCAGCAGCTTAGTATCCGGGGGAGAGACCCAGTACTTC. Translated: CASSLVSGGETQYF.

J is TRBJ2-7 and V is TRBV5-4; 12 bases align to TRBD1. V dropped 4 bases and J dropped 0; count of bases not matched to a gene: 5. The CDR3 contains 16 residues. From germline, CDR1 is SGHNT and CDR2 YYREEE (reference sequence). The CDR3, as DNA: TGTGCCAGCAGCATCGGGACAGGGGGCAACTCCTACGAGCAGTACTTC. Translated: CASSIGTGGNSYEQYF.

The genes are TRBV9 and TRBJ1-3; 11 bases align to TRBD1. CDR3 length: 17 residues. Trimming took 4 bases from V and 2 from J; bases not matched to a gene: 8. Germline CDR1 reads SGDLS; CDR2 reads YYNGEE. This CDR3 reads CASSSPGQGVAGNTIYF. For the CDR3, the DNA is TGTGCCAGCAGCTCCCCGGGACAGGGGGTAGCTGGAAACACCATATATTTT.

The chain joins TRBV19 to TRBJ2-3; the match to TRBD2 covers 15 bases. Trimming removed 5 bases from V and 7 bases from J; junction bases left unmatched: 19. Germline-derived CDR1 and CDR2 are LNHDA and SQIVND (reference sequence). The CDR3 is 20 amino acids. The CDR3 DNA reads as TGTGCCAGTAGTTATCCCCCGGGACTAGCGGGAGGCCCGGTCTCTCATACGCAGTATTTT. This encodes CASSYPPGLAGGPVSHTQYF.

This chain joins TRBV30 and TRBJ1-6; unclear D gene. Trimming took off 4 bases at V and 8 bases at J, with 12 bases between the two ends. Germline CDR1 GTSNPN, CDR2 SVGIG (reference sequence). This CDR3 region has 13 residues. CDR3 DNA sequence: TGTGCCTGGAAAGCGATCCTTGATTCACCCCTCCACTTT. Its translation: CAWKAILDSPLHF.

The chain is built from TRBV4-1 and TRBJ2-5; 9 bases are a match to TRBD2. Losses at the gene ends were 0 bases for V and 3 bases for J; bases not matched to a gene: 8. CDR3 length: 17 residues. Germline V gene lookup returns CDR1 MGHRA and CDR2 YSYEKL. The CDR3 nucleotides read TGCGCCAGCAGCCAAGATAGGCTAGCGGGAACAAAAGAGACCCAGTACTTC. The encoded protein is CASSQDRLAGTKETQYF.

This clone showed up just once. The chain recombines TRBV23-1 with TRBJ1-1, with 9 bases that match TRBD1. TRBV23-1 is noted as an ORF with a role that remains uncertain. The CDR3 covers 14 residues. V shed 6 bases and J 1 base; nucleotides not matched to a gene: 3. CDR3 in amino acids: CASRDRGPNTEAFF. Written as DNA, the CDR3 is TGCGCCAGCAGGGACAGGGGACCGAACACTGAAGCTTTCTTT.